This T cell receptor beta chain was recorded in a study of T cells in Graves' hyperthyroidism and ophthalmopathy. Findings and limits, study-wide: A model of 13 V-J features distinguished ophthalmopathy from stable hyperthyroidism. Clonotypes that were expanded in thyroid above 0.001 mostly appeared in blood too.

TCR beta CDR3 regions were amplified from RNA transcripts. The HTBI primer set served for first-round RT-PCR of the TCR CDR3. Each CDR3 protein gets one entry after TCRdb re-called the multiplex PCR reads with MiXCR. This table holds around 23,000 distinct CDR3 sequences, around 50% found once. This clonotype was seen many times. Its specificity is not known. CDR1 is SGHDN and CDR2 is FVKESK in the germline V gene. V shed 4 bases, J shed 7 bases, and the junction held 7 bases outside the gene matches. This CDR3 has 15 residues. The J gene is TRBJ2-1, the V gene TRBV14; TRBD1 matches 10 bases. The sequenced sample consisted of blood. This TCR was sampled from a middle-aged woman with Graves' hyperthyroidism that later progressed to Graves' ophthalmopathy. CDR3 loop: CASSLTGQGLNEQFF. The CDR3, as DNA: TGTGCCAGCAGCCTAACGGGACAGGGGTTGAATGAGCAGTTCTTC.